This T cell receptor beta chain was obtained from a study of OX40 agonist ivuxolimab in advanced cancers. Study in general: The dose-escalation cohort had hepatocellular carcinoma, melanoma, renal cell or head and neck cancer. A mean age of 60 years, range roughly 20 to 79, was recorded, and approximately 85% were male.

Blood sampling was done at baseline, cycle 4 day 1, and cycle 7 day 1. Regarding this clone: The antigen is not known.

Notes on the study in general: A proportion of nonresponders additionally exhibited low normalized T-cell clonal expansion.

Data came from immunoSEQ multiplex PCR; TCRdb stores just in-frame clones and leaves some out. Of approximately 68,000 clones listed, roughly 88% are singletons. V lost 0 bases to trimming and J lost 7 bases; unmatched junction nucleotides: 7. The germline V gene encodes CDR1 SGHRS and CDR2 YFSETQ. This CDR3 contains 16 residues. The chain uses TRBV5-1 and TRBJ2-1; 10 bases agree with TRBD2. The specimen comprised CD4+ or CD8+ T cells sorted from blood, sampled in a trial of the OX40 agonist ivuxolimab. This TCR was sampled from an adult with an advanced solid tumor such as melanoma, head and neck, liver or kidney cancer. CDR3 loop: CASSLVLAGVRNEQFF. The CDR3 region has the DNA TGCGCCAGCAGCTTGGTTCTAGCGGGAGTGAGAAATGAGCAGTTCTTC.